These T cell receptor beta chains were read from a single sample in a study of shared clonotypes between healthy human individuals. Profiling relied on immunoSEQ multiplex PCR, and the TCRdb table lists in-frame clones only, not all of them. There are some 2.4 million clones in the sample; over 85% occur only once, and approximately 0.35% lies in the top ten. The sequencing sample was made of naive CD4+ T cells from PBMCs. Receptors were obtained from a man between 18 and 29 years old in good health. Some clones in this sample may be carry-over from other donors' samples. CDR3s include the opening cysteine and the closing phenylalanine or tryptophan. The order of the fields is J gene, V gene, CDR3 protein.

j_gene: TRBJ2-7
v_gene: TRBV5-1
CDR3aa: CASSGTSGRVYEQYF

j_gene: TRBJ1-1
v_gene: TRBV5-1
CDR3aa: CASSLRPGQGFGEAFF

j_gene: TRBJ1-2
v_gene: TRBV5-4
CDR3aa: CASSTWRQGSGYTF

j_gene: TRBJ2-2
v_gene: TRBV28
CDR3aa: CASSDSGTFLTGELFF

j_gene: TRBJ2-5
v_gene: TRBV5-5
CDR3aa: CASSPTGGETQYF

j_gene: TRBJ2-7
v_gene: TRBV7-8
CDR3aa: CASGRTGSYEQYF

j_gene: TRBJ2-3
v_gene: TRBV5-1
CDR3aa: CASSLPIAGGGDTQYF

j_gene: TRBJ2-7
v_gene: TRBV19
CDR3aa: CASSIRGAGYEQYF

j_gene: TRBJ2-5
v_gene: TRBV5-1
CDR3aa: CASSFSGGAGGETQYF

j_gene: TRBJ2-7
v_gene: TRBV11-2
CDR3aa: CASSLVSATSYEQYF

j_gene: TRBJ2-1
v_gene: TRBV9
CDR3aa: CASSVARTSGSYNEQFF

j_gene: TRBJ2-3
v_gene: TRBV28
CDR3aa: CASQGNFGFDTQYF

j_gene: TRBJ2-3
v_gene: TRBV6-5
CDR3aa: CASSYTISSTDTQYF

j_gene: TRBJ2-3
v_gene: TRBV28
CDR3aa: CASSIRTGAGTDTQYF

j_gene: TRBJ1-5
v_gene: TRBV6-6
CDR3aa: CASSPSQPQHF

j_gene: TRBJ2-7
v_gene: TRBV10-3
CDR3aa: CATRMTSRSSYEQYF

j_gene: TRBJ2-1
v_gene: TRBV11-2
CDR3aa: CASSQSSGYNEQFF

j_gene: TRBJ2-3
v_gene: TRBV9
CDR3aa: CASSVATSGHTDTQYF

j_gene: TRBJ2-3
v_gene: TRBV28
CDR3aa: CASSILSQALLQYF

j_gene: TRBJ2-7
v_gene: TRBV19
CDR3aa: CASSIPGQGSYEQYF

j_gene: TRBJ2-2
v_gene: TRBV28
CDR3aa: CASSLPMANTGELFF

j_gene: TRBJ2-5
v_gene: TRBV11-2
CDR3aa: CASSLLYTGGQETQYF

j_gene: TRBJ2-5
v_gene: TRBV7-2
CDR3aa: CASSFLGSWETQYF

j_gene: TRBJ1-3
v_gene: TRBV10-3
CDR3aa: CAISEGAGGNTIYF

j_gene: TRBJ2-5
v_gene: TRBV6-5
CDR3aa: CASSYQLTAGETQYF